Sequencing of this TCR beta chain was carried out in a study of B cell selection in AIRE deficiency. Germline-derived CDR1 and CDR2 are MNHEY and SMNVEV (reference sequence). Losses at the gene ends were 6 bases for V and 0 bases for J; bases not matched to a gene: 11. The CDR3 loop spans 16 amino acids. Regulatory T cells were sorted as CD4+CD25hiCD127low/negative cells. This clone was detected only a few times. Its target is unknown. General observations from the study: Of approximately 4,000 shared Treg TCRbeta sequences, approximately 31% were healthy-only, over 7% patient-only.

Only in-frame clones appear in the TCRdb table, and some are missing; sequencing was by immunoSEQ multiplex PCR. The table shows tens of thousands of clones, with about 93% occurring only once. The chain recombines TRBV27 with TRBJ2-7, with 7 bases that match TRBD1. This TCR was recovered from a human donor in good health. Sequencing was done on a sample of CD4+CD25+ Tregs sorted from PBMCs. The CDR3 protein is CASSPLGDSLSYEQYF. Here the CDR3 DNA reads TGTGCCAGCAGCCCGTTGGGGGACAGCCTCTCCTACGAGCAGTACTTC.